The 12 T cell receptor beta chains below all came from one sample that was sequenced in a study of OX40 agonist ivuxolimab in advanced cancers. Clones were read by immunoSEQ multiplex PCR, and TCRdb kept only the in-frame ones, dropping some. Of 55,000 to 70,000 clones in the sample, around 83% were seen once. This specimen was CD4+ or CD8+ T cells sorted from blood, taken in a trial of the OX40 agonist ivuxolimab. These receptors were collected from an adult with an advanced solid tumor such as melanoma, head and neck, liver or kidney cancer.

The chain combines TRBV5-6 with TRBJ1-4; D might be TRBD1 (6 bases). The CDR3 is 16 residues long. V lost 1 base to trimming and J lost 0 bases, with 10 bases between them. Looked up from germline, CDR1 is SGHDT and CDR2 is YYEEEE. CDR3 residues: CASSLLGTSTNEKLFF. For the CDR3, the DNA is TGTGCCAGCAGCTTGTTGGGGACATCAACTAATGAAAAACTGTTTTTT.

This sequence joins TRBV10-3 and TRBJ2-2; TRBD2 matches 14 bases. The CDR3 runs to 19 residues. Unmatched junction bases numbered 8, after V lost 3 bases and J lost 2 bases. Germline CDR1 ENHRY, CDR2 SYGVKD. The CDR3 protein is CAISDSGLAGGSNTGELFF. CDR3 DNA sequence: TGTGCCATCAGTGATTCCGGACTAGCGGGGGGATCAAACACCGGGGAGCTGTTTTTT.

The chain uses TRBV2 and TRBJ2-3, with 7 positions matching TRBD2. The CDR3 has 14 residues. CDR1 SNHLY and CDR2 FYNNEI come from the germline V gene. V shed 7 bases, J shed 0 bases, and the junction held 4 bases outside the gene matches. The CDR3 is CASNLAGSTDTQYF. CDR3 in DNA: TGTGCCAGCAACTTAGCGGGCAGCACAGATACGCAGTATTTT.

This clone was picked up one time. The CDR3 sequence: CASGLVASTGELFF. In DNA form, the CDR3 reads TGTGCTAGTGGTTTGGTAGCTAGCACCGGGGAGCTGTTTTTT. V usage is TRBV12-5 and J usage is TRBJ2-2; D ambiguous. V lost 0 bases to trimming and J lost 4 bases, with 6 bases between them. The CDR3 loop spans 14 amino acids. Germline V lookup: CDR1 LGHNT, CDR2 FRNRAP.

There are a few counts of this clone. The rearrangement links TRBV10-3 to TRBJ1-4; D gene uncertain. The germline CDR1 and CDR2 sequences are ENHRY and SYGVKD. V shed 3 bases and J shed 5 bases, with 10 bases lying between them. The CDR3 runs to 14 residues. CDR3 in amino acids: CAISEGSFNEKLFF. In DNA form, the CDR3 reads TGTGCCATCAGTGAAGGCAGTTTCAATGAAAAACTGTTTTTT.

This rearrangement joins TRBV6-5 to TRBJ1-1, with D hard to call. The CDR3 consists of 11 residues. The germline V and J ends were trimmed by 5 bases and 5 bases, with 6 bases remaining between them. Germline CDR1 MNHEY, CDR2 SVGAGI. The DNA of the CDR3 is TGTGCCAGCAGTGGGTTGACTGAAGCTTTCTTT. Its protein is CASSGLTEAFF.

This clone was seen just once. DNA of the CDR3: TGTGCCACCAGCAGAGGGAAGACAGATTACGAGCAGTACTTC. It encodes CATSRGKTDYEQYF. This chain uses TRBV15 with TRBJ2-7; D might be TRBD1 (5 bases). CDR3 length equals 14 residues. The V gene lost 1 base and the J gene lost 4 bases, with 11 bases spanning the gap. Germline assignment: CDR1 LNHNV and CDR2 YYDKDF (reference sequence).

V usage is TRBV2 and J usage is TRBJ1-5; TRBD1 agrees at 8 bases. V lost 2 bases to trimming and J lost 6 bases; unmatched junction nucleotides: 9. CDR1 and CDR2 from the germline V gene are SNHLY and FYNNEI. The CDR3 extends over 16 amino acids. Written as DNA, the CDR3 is TGTGCCAGCAGTGAAATAGGTGACAGGGGTGGTCAGCCCCAGCATTTT. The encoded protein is CASSEIGDRGGQPQHF.

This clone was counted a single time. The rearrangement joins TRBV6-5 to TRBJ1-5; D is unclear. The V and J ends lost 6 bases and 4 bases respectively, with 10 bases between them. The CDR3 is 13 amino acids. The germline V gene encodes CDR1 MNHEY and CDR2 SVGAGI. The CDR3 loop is CASRLDQNQPQHF. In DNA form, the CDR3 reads TGTGCCAGCAGGCTGGACCAGAATCAGCCCCAGCATTTT.

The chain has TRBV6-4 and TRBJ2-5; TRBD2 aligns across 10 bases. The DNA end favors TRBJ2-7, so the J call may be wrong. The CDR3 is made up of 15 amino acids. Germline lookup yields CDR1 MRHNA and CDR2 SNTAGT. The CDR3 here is CASSQELAGTYEQYF. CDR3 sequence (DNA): TGTGCCAGCAGCCAAGAACTAGCGGGAACCTACGAGCAGTACTTC.

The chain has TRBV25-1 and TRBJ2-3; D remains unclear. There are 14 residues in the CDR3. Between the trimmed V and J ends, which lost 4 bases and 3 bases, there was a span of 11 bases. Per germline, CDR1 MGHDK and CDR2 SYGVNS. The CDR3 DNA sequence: TGTGCCAGCAGTGGGACGGAGAGGACAGATACGCAGTATTTT. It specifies CASSGTERTDTQYF. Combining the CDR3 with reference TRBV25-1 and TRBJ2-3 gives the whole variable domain EADIYQTPRYLVIGTGKKITLECSQTMGHDKMYWYQQDPGMELHLIHYSYGVNSTEKGDLSSESTVSRIRTEHFPLTLESARPSHTSQYLCASSGTERTDTQYFGPGTRLTVL.

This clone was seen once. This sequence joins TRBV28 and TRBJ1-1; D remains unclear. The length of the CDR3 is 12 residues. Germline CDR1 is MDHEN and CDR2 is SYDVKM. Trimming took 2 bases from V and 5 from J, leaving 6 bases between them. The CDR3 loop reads CASSLAWTEAFF. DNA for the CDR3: TGTGCCAGCAGTTTAGCTTGGACTGAAGCTTTCTTT.